The T cell receptor (beta chain) described here comes from a study of blood T cells in healthy people across ages (dated by TCRdb to between 2014 and 2017). A note on the overall study: In model experiments, roughly one uniquely barcoded TCR beta cDNA molecule per two T cells was captured by template switching. Using deep sequencing normalized with unique cDNA molecular identifiers, the study measured how TCR beta repertoire diversity changes with age. The donors were divided into four age groups: young (average around 17 years), middle-aged (about 41), aged (approximately 62) and long-lived (approximately 74). To avoid experimental bias, donors of different ages were spread randomly across the sequencing lanes. For two donors (one aged 18 to 29 and one aged 80 or older), the study analyzed two additional independent replicas of 1 million unique cDNA reads from the same blood draw.

This clonotype was detected ten times or more. The antigen it binds to is not known. There are no base qualities to consult, and no much larger clone falls within one base. The donors were about 40 Caucasian individuals from Russia, aged 6 to 90 years, who were systemically healthy. About 9.6 milliliters of peripheral blood were collected from each donor into EDTA-treated Vacutainer tubes. Ficoll-Paque density-gradient centrifugation was used to isolate PBMCs, with at least 6.5 million obtained per sample. Total RNA was extracted from PBMCs with Trizol reagent, with at least 5.5 micrograms obtained per sample. For every donor, flow cytometry on a PBMC aliquot measured the percentage of naive CD45RAhigh/CD27high T cells. The library was made by 5' RACE. Sequenced using an Illumina HiSeq 2500. A second PCR of about 7 to 12 cycles was run with a J-beta primer mix and a sample-barcoded 5' primer. A template-switch 5' adaptor carrying 12 random nucleotides introduced a unique molecular identifier onto each TCR beta cDNA molecule. Each sample yielded at least 2.5 million CDR3-containing paired-end reads. First-strand cDNA synthesis was performed from all RNA using the Mint cDNA synthesis kit, with priming by a TRBC-specific oligonucleotide. Following uracil-DNA glycosylase treatment, all cDNA underwent a first 18-cycle PCR with the universal primers M1SS and BC2_uni_R. The authors' analysis ran thus. For normalization, 1 million high-quality reads, each with a distinct molecular identifier, were randomly selected from each sample. Reads sharing molecular identifiers were discarded rather than binned into consensus sequences. MiTCR, with a Q25 quality threshold and the strictest error-elimination algorithm, was used for CDR3 identification, clonotype clustering and error correction. Lower-bound total TCR beta diversity was estimated with a nonparametric unseen species model using Euler transformation. TCRdb applied fastp at Q25 and MiXCR to the public reads, then kept only in-frame beta chains. A single entry per CDR3 protein holds the most common genes and DNA from its merged rows. In this record, the V and J calls reflect TCRdb's handling and not the investigators' own analysis. The sample includes hundreds of thousands of distinct CDR3 sequences, with about half observed a single time. The ten largest clones take up around 18% of the sample.

Spanning cysteine to phenylalanine, the CDR3 consists of 18 amino acids. CDR3 DNA only is kept here, 54 bases in frame from base 1. The germline V gene (reference sequence) supplies CDR1 DFQATT and CDR2 SNEGSKA. V lost 1 base and J lost 5 bases, and the count of bases not matched to a germline gene is 14. Study-wide conclusions, independent of this receptor: As age increased, observed TCR beta diversity per million T cells dropped in a roughly linear way, and a significant reduction was already evident by age 40. There was a strong correlation between observed TCR beta diversity and the percentage of naive T cells measured by flow cytometry. The CMV infection status of donors was not known, potentially confounding age-related changes in expanded clonotypes. Compared with the aged group, the long-lived group had more naive CD4+ T cells, fewer expanded clones and increased TCR diversity, suggesting age selection. Because profiling used bulk unsorted PBMCs, naive and antigen-experienced compartments could not be compared conclusively. Estimates of total diversity based on one million sequenced T cells were considered lower bounds and underestimates.

This receptor was identified in a man of 80 years or more in good health. The sequencing input was blood. The chain was built from TRBV20-1 and TRBJ2-5, and 12 junctional nucleotides match TRBD2. The CDR3 reads CSARVLTSGRRSWETQYF. The DNA sequence reads TGCAGTGCTAGAGTATTAACTAGCGGGAGGAGATCGTGGGAGACCCAGTACTTC.